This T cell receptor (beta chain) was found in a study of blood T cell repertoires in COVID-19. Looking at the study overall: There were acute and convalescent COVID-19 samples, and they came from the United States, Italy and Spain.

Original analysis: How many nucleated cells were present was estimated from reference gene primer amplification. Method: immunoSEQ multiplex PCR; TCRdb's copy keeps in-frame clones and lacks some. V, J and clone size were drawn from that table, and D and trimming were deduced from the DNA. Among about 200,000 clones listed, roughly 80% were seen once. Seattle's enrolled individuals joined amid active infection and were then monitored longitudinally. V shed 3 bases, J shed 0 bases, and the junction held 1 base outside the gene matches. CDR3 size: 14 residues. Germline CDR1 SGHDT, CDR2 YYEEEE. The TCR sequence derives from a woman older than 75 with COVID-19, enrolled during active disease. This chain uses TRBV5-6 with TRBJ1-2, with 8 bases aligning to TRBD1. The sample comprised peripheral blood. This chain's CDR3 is CASSWTGTNYGYTF. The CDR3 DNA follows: TGTGCCAGCAGCTGGACAGGGACTAACTATGGCTACACCTTC.